These 20 T cell receptor beta chains came from one sample sequenced in a study of human T cells and chemical hapten exposure. TCRdb re-derived calls from the RACE reads in MiXCR, one entry per CDR3 protein. The sample yields about 120,000 distinct CDR3 sequences, 9% to 14% seen once. Sample time point: patch test 1, 2 weeks after DPC sensitization. The treatment here: therapeutic diphenylcyclopropenone sensitization with weekly scalp DPC. The specimen was whole blood, collected in connection with sensitization to the hapten diphenylcyclopropenone (DPC). These receptors were taken from a woman between 45 and 60 years old with alopecia areata. Some clones in this sample may be carry-over from other donors' samples.

The chain links TRBV28 to TRBJ2-5; D assignment may be TRBD1 or TRBD2 (5 bases each). Germline V lookup: CDR1 MDHEN, CDR2 SYDVKM. This CDR3 is built from 16 residues. The V gene lost 4 bases and the J gene lost 3 bases, with 18 bases spanning the gap. The CDR3 loop is CASSSLRDGRKETQYF. CDR3 nucleotide sequence: TGTGCCAGCAGTTCGCTCCGGGACGGTCGTAAAGAGACCCAGTACTTC.

CDR3 in amino acids: CASSSYDIGYEQYF. DNA for the CDR3: TGTGCCAGCAGTTCCTATGACATCGGCTACGAGCAGTACTTC. The genes are TRBV28 and TRBJ2-7; no clear D gene. Trimming removed 4 bases from V and 3 bases from J, with 13 bases in between. The CDR3 loop spans 14 amino acids. CDR1 is MDHEN, CDR2 SYDVKM, per germline.

This clonotype was detected only a few times. The DNA of the CDR3 is TGTGCCAGCAGCCAAACAGGGGGTAATGAGCAGTTCTTC. Its protein is CASSQTGGNEQFF. This chain links TRBV14 with TRBJ2-1, with 8 bases that match TRBD1. After removal of 2 bases from V and 7 bases from J, the junction contained 1 base not matched to a gene. This CDR3 region has 13 residues. Germline CDR1 is SGHDN and CDR2 is FVKESK.

This clonotype was seen repeatedly, ten times or more. This chain joins TRBV12-3 or TRBV12-4 and TRBJ2-7; 7 positions agree with TRBD1. This CDR3 contains 14 residues. V was clipped by 2 bases and J by 4 bases; unmatched bases: 5. DNA for the CDR3: TGTGCCAGCAGTTTAATCGGACAGGAGTACGAGCAGTACTTC. This codes for CASSLIGQEYEQYF.

Comment on this clonotype: The junction departs from the called germline gene at one end, perhaps through a read error. This sequence joins TRBV11-2 and TRBJ2-7; no clear D gene. This CDR3 has 11 residues. Looked up from germline, CDR1 is SGHAT and CDR2 is FQNNGV. CDR3 nucleotides: TGTGTCAGCAGCCCATACCTCGAGCAGTACTTC. It specifies CVSSPYLEQYF. The full variable domain, its missing parts supplied by reference TRBV11-2 and TRBJ2-7, is EAGVAQSPRYKIIEKRQSVAFWCNPISGHATLYWYQQILGQGPKLLIQFQNNGVVDDSQLPKDRFSAERLKGVDSTLKIQPAKLEDSAVYLCVSSPYLEQYFGPGTRLTVT.

This clonotype has just a few counts. V is TRBV11-3 and J is TRBJ2-5, with a possible D match to TRBD1 (7 bases). The ends were cut back, 4 bases at V and 7 bases at J, with 16 bases in the middle. This CDR3 is 14 amino acids long. CDR1 is SGHNT and CDR2 is YENEEA in the germline V gene. In DNA, the CDR3 is TGTGCCAGCAGCTCAGGGGGGACCAGCGGGACCCAGTACTTC. This encodes CASSSGGTSGTQYF. The whole variable domain, remainder taken from reference TRBV11-3 and TRBJ2-5, is EAGVVQSPRYKIIEKKQPVAFWCNPISGHNTLYWYLQNLGQGPELLIRYENEEAVDDSQLPKDRFSAERLKGVDSTLKIQPAELGDSAVYLCASSSGGTSGTQYFGPGTRLLVL.

This clonotype was recorded at least ten times. This rearrangement joins TRBV28 to TRBJ1-6; TRBD1 agrees at 8 bases. The germline gives CDR1 MDHEN, CDR2 SYDVKM. V dropped 5 bases and J dropped 8; count of bases not matched to a gene: 5. CDR3 length equals 14 residues. The CDR3 DNA reads TGTGCCAGCAGTCTGACAGGGGCTCATTCACCCCTCCACTTT. Amino acid sequence: CASSLTGAHSPLHF.

This clonotype has at least ten counts. The chain uses TRBV2 and TRBJ1-6, with D possibly being TRBD1 (5 bases). CDR3 length equals 15 residues. The germline V gene encodes CDR1 SNHLY and CDR2 FYNNEI. Trimming cost V 3 bases and J 10 bases, with 16 bases left between them. CDR3 residues: CASSDEVQVYSPLHF. CDR3 sequence (DNA): TGTGCCAGCAGTGATGAAGTACAGGTATACTCACCCCTCCACTTT.

This clonotype was seen many times. The J gene is TRBJ1-5, the V gene TRBV7-8; D remains ambiguous. The V gene lost 5 bases and the J gene lost 5 bases, with 10 bases spanning the gap. Germline CDR1 is SGHVS and CDR2 is FQNEAQ. The CDR3 runs 13 residues. This chain's CDR3 is CASSRQADQPQHF. CDR3 DNA: TGTGCCAGCAGCCGCCAGGCTGATCAGCCCCAGCATTTT.

At least ten counts were recorded for this clonotype. The rearrangement joins TRBV7-9 to TRBJ2-1; 7 bases are shared with TRBD2. Germline assignment: CDR1 SEHNR and CDR2 FQNEAQ (reference sequence). Trimming took 5 bases from V and 9 from J; bases not matched to a gene: 16. The CDR3 totals 16 residues. CDR3 sequence: CASSPRTRGPIIEQFF. In DNA form, the CDR3 reads TGTGCCAGCAGCCCGCGGACTAGAGGGCCGATCATTGAGCAGTTCTTC.

This clonotype was detected only a few times. The chain combines TRBV6-1 with TRBJ2-2, with TRBD2 matching 8 bases. In germline, CDR1 is MNHNS, CDR2 SASEGT. After removal of 2 bases from V and 6 bases from J, the junction contained 8 bases not matched to a gene. This CDR3 spans 16 amino acids. The CDR3 loop reads CASSEFSGSYPGELFF. The CDR3 DNA is TGTGCCAGCAGTGAATTCAGCGGGAGTTATCCCGGGGAGCTGTTTTTT.

Ten or more counts support this clonotype. This sequence joins TRBV28 and TRBJ2-7; 10 nucleotides agree with TRBD1. The CDR3 has 15 amino acids. Unmatched junction bases numbered 8, after V lost 5 bases and J lost 4 bases. Looked up from germline, CDR1 is MDHEN and CDR2 is SYDVKM. The CDR3 reads CASSLGTGEAYEQYF. The CDR3 DNA reads TGTGCCAGCAGTCTAGGGACAGGGGAGGCGTACGAGCAGTACTTC.

About this clonotype: A read error is likely, as this CDR3 ends without the conserved phenylalanine or tryptophan. The CDR3: CASSSWDRAGDTQYS. The CDR3 bases are TGTGCCAGCAGCTCATGGGACAGGGCGGGAGATACGCAGTATTCT. The rearrangement joins TRBV7-9 to TRBJ2-3, with TRBD1 identical over 9 bases. With V trimmed by 4 bases and J by 5 bases, 7 bases remained unmatched. The CDR3 loop spans 15 amino acids. CDR1 SEHNR and CDR2 FQNEAQ come from the germline V gene (reference sequence).

This clonotype was observed a few times. This chain connects TRBV29-1 to TRBJ2-7, with 7 bases fitting TRBD1. The germline V gene has CDR1 SQVTM and CDR2 ANQGSEA. After removal of 5 bases from V and 3 bases from J, the junction contained 7 bases not matched to a gene. CDR3 length equals 13 residues. CDR3 coding DNA: TGCAGCGTTACGACAGGGTCGGGCTACGAGCAGTACTTC. It is translated as CSVTTGSGYEQYF.

About this clonotype: Possible read error: a much larger clone is one base away. V and J are TRBV4-2 and TRBJ2-1; D is perhaps TRBD2 (6 bases). CDR3 length: 15 amino acids. Germline V gives CDR1 LGHNA, CDR2 YNFKEQ. The chain's CDR3 is CVSSIGDSPGYEQFF. CDR3 bases: TGTGTCAGCTCAATCGGGGACTCGCCTGGCTATGAGCAGTTCTTC.

This clonotype was seen a few times. The chain joins TRBV4-1 to TRBJ2-1; TRBD1 matches 7 bases. CDR3 length: 15 residues. From germline, CDR1 is MGHRA and CDR2 YSYEKL. The trim removed 4 bases at V and 5 bases at J, leaving 8 bases unmatched. CDR3 in amino acids: CASSLSGDRDNEQFF. In nucleotides, the CDR3 is TGCGCCAGCAGCCTATCCGGGGACAGAGACAATGAGCAGTTCTTC.

This clonotype was counted between two and nine times. The chain is built from TRBV20-1 and TRBJ1-5; 9 positions match TRBD1. Germline V gene sequence: CDR1 DFQATT, CDR2 SNEGSKA (reference sequence). CDR3 length: 13 amino acids. Trimming cost V 6 bases and J 5 bases; bases outside gene matches: 5. The CDR3 DNA sequence: TGCAGTGCACAGGACAGGGGACATCAGCCCCAGCATTTT. Protein: CSAQDRGHQPQHF.

The chain joins TRBV6-4 to TRBJ1-1; D uncertain. This CDR3 has 13 amino acids. The germline CDR1 and CDR2 sequences are MRHNA and SNTAGT. The germline V and J ends were trimmed by 4 bases and 1 base, with 7 bases remaining between them. CDR3 sequence (DNA): TGTGCCAGCAGTGTGGCGGAGAACACTGAAGCTTTCTTT. Translated: CASSVAENTEAFF.

V and J are TRBV11-2 and TRBJ2-5, with D perhaps TRBD1 (6 bases). The CDR3 loop spans 13 amino acids. The V end was cut by 0 bases, the J end by 7 bases, with 9 bases between. The V gene's germline CDR1 is SGHAT and CDR2 FQNNGV. The DNA of the CDR3 is TGTGCCAGCAGCTTAGACGGGACATTGACCCAGTACTTC. Protein product: CASSLDGTLTQYF.

This clonotype was found a few times. The chain employs TRBV7-6 and TRBJ1-4; the match to TRBD1 covers 7 bases. Germline V gene lookup returns CDR1 SGHVS and CDR2 FNYEAQ. The CDR3 length is 15 residues. The V gene end was trimmed by 5 bases and the J gene end by 11 bases; junction bases not matched to a gene: 14. CDR3 bases: TGTGCCAGCAGCATAACAGGGGCTCGGCTCGGGAAACTGTTTTTT. Its protein product is CASSITGARLGKLFF. The whole variable domain, filled in from reference TRBV7-6 and TRBJ1-4, reads GAGVSQSPRYKVTKRGQDVALRCDPISGHVSLYWYRQALGQGPEFLTYFNYEAQQDKSGLPNDRFSAERPEGSISTLTIQRTEQRDSAMYRCASSITGARLGKLFFGSGTQLSVL.